Ten or more counts support the clone carrying this T cell receptor beta chain. Sample time point: sample taken at primary tumor resection. MiXCR, applied by TCRdb to the 5' RACE reads, yields one record per CDR3 protein. The sample shows 35,000 to 55,000 distinct CDR3 sequences, 6.8% of them seen only once. Trimming cost V 6 bases and J 3 bases; bases outside gene matches: 7. The CDR3 is made up of 14 amino acids. Germline CDR1 and CDR2: DFQATT and SNEGSKA (reference sequence). These data originate in a study of spatial heterogeneity in lung cancer. The chain combines TRBV20-1 with TRBJ2-7; 11 positions agree with TRBD2. The sample consisted of PBMCs, taken at surgery. This TCR was recovered from a female donor with early-stage non-small cell lung cancer. This CDR3 reads CSAQTSGEFYEQYF. CDR3 sequence (DNA): TGCAGTGCCCAGACTAGCGGGGAGTTCTACGAGCAGTACTTC.